This TCR beta chain derives from a study of shared clonotypes between healthy human individuals. Study findings and constraints: When naive CD4 clonotypes were compared across a few donors, 4% to 5.5% were shared.

In the naive CD8 group, cells lacked CD45RO and were positively selected for CCR7, so terminally differentiated effector memory CD45RA+ cells were left out. Only Caucasian adults living in Nashville, Tennessee made up the donor group. Worth noting for this clone: Its antigen is not known.

This CDR3 comprises 14 residues. CDR1 is SEHNR, CDR2 FQNEAQ, per germline (reference sequence). With V trimmed by 5 bases and J by 4 bases, 4 bases remained unmatched. Replicate PCRs run on sorted subsets employed approximately 180 ng DNA, roughly 30,000 T cell genomes. Clones were read by immunoSEQ multiplex PCR, and TCRdb kept only the in-frame ones, dropping some. Of approximately 740,000 clones listed, around 92% are singletons. The TCR sequence derives from a man aged 25 to 40 in good health. V is TRBV7-9 and J is TRBJ2-5, with 10 bases lining up with TRBD1. Material: naive CD8+ T cells sorted from blood. CDR3 DNA: TGTGCCAGCAGCGCTAGGACAGGGGGAGAGACCCAGTACTTC. It specifies CASSARTGGETQYF. Drawing the rest from reference TRBV7-9 and TRBJ2-5, the complete variable domain is DTGVSQNPRHKITKRGQNVTFRCDPISEHNRLYWYRQTLGQGPEFLTYFQNEAQLEKSRLLSDRFSAERPKGSFSTLEIQRTEQGDSAMYLCASSARTGGETQYFGPGTRLLVL.